This T cell receptor beta chain was identified during a study of Graves' ophthalmopathy and Graves' hyperthyroidism. The germline V gene encodes CDR1 MNHEY and CDR2 SVGEGT. Deletions cut 2 bases from V and 3 bases from J, with 20 bases between. CDR3 length equals 18 residues. Using RNA transcripts, the TCR beta CDR3 regions were amplified. Investigators did first-round RT-PCR with HTBI primers, then second-round multiplex PCR. A single record per CDR3 protein comes from TCRdb applying MiXCR to the multiplex PCR reads. The table has approximately 410,000 distinct CDR3 sequences, roughly 14% seen once. The TCR sequence derives from a woman aged 18 to 35 with stable Graves' hyperthyroidism. The genes are TRBV6-2 or TRBV6-3 and TRBJ1-5, with D tentatively TRBD1 (6 bases). Sequenced input: peripheral blood. As DNA, the CDR3 is TGTGCCAGCAGTTACGTGGCTAGGGGGGCCGGGGCCAATCAGCCCCAGCATTTT. Residues: CASSYVARGAGANQPQHF.